One T cell receptor (beta chain) is described in this entry. PCR involved 60 Vbeta and 13 Jbeta primers. TCRdb's copy holds only in-frame clones and misses some; the assay was immunoSEQ multiplex PCR. The repertoire consists of around 170,000 clones, with approximately 88% occurring once and the leading ten covering 2% to 3%. Trimming stripped 3 bases from V and 8 bases from J, with 11 bases between. The CDR3 loop spans 13 amino acids. Germline loops: CDR1 KGHSH, CDR2 LQKENI. These data are taken from a study of cytomegalovirus exposure and HLA in healthy donors. Study as a whole: Earlier work reported 117 million unique TCR beta sequences from some 170 million T cells. Genotyping of some 400 donors showed that about 79% belonged to the Caucasian-associated ancestry cluster.

The receptor comes from a woman aged 45-59 years in good health and CMV-seropositive. The J gene is TRBJ1-3, the V gene TRBV18, with D possibly matching TRBD1 (5 bases). The sample comprised PBMCs. CDR3 sequence (DNA): TGTGCCAGCTCACCGGTCAGGGCGGACACCATATATTTT. Protein sequence: CASSPVRADTIYF.